This T cell receptor beta chain was sequenced during a study of blood T cell repertoires in COVID-19. How the authors handled the data: Nucleated cell counts were estimated from reference gene primer amplification. Sequenced by immunoSEQ multiplex PCR; TCRdb stores in-frame clones only, minus some. Clonal size and the V and J genes are those of that table, whereas D and trimming came from the DNA. The sample contains approximately 460,000 clones, 85% to 90% of which appear only once. Unmatched junction bases numbered 10, after V lost 5 bases and J lost 5 bases. The CDR3 is made up of 15 amino acids. CDR1 and CDR2 (germline): MNHEY, SMNVEV (reference sequence).

Material for sequencing was peripheral blood. This TCR derives from a man aged 18 to 30 with COVID-19, enrolled during active disease. The chain has TRBV27 and TRBJ2-5; TRBD1 matches at 8 bases. CDR3 in amino acids: CASSRSQGARETQYF. DNA of the CDR3: TGTGCCAGCAGTCGATCCCAGGGGGCCCGCGAGACCCAGTACTTC.